These 23 T cell receptor beta chains share one sample of origin, sequenced in a study of graft-versus-host responses after intestinal transplantation. The protocol was immunoSEQ multiplex PCR, while the TCRdb copy is restricted to in-frame clones and leaves out a portion. This sample has some 100,000 clones; 80% to 95% occur once, and the top ten carry about 0.062%. These TCRs' antigens remain unknown. Sequenced material: unstimulated CD8+ T cells sorted from spleen or lymph node cells, taken before transplant. Every receptor here comes from a human donor who was the organ donor for an intestinal transplant.

V gene TRBV7-2 combines with J gene TRBJ1-2; no clear D gene. From germline, CDR1 is SGHTA and CDR2 FQGNSA. The CDR3 covers 16 residues. With 2 bases removed from V and 4 bases from J, the gap between germline ends came to 17 bases. CDR3 DNA sequence: TGTGCCAGCAGCTTATCCATCCAAGCTCTCCCCTATGGCTACACCTTC. Its translation is CASSLSIQALPYGYTF.

V and J are TRBV10-3 and TRBJ2-5, with D maybe TRBD1 (5 bases). This CDR3 spans 16 amino acids. Germline V CDR1 and CDR2: ENHRY, SYGVKD. Trimming left V 2 bases short and J 0 bases short, with 13 bases between. The CDR3 region is CAISEPRGGNQETQYF. CDR3 nucleotides: TGTGCCATCAGTGAGCCAAGGGGTGGGAACCAAGAGACCCAGTACTTC.

The chain couples TRBV6-5 to TRBJ1-1; possibly TRBD1 for D (5 bases). Looked up from germline, CDR1 is MNHEY and CDR2 is SVGAGI. The CDR3 loop spans 13 amino acids. Trimming cost V 2 bases and J 7 bases, with 11 bases left between them. CDR3 nucleotides: TGTGCCAGCAGTTACCCGGGACTTGGTGAAGCTTTCTTT. This translates into CASSYPGLGEAFF.

The chain has TRBV13 and TRBJ2-7, with 14 bases identical to TRBD2. With 7 bases clipped from V and 4 bases from J, the junction kept 6 bases outside the gene matches. Looked up from germline, CDR1 is PRHDT and CDR2 is FYEKMQ (reference sequence). The CDR3 sequence is 15 residues long. The CDR3, as DNA: TGTGCCAGCACCCGCGGACTAGCGGGGGGTTACGAGCAGTACTTC. Translating gives CASTRGLAGGYEQYF.

This rearrangement joins TRBV9 to TRBJ1-1; possibly TRBD1 for D (5 bases). Germline V gene data show CDR1 as SGDLS and CDR2 as YYNGEE. The CDR3 spans 14 residues. V was pared by 6 bases and J by 11 bases, with 23 bases between. The CDR3 reads CASKPGGAAGGAFF. CDR3 nucleotides: TGTGCCAGCAAACCCGGGGGTGCGGCCGGCGGGGCTTTCTTT.

This clone was counted a single time. This sample also contains other DNA sequences that code for the same CDR3. The J gene is TRBJ1-1, the V gene TRBV19, with D perhaps matching TRBD1 (5 bases). Deletions cut 3 bases from V and 1 base from J, with 18 bases between. This CDR3 comprises 17 residues. Per the germline V gene, CDR1 is LNHDA and CDR2 is SQIVND (reference sequence). The CDR3 DNA is TGTGCCAGTAGTATGTATTCGGTTTTCGGGGGGAACACTGAAGCTTTCTTT. Encoded protein: CASSMYSVFGGNTEAFF.

The V and J genes are TRBV2 and TRBJ2-7; D call uncertain. Per the germline V gene, CDR1 is SNHLY and CDR2 is FYNNEI. This CDR3 region has 13 residues. Trimming shortened V by 3 bases and J by 3 bases, and 9 bases separated the two germline ends. The CDR3 reads CASSDAGIYEQYF. For the CDR3, the DNA is TGTGCCAGCAGTGATGCAGGTATCTACGAGCAGTACTTC.

V usage is TRBV19 and J usage is TRBJ1-2, with TRBD1 identical over 7 bases. This CDR3 has 16 residues. CDR1 is LNHDA and CDR2 is SQIVND in the germline V gene (reference sequence). J gave up 5 bases and V 6 bases, and 15 bases lay outside the gene matches. The CDR3 loop is CASSNPGQYFFYGYTF. The CDR3 DNA follows: TGTGCCAGTAGCAATCCGGGACAGTACTTTTTTTATGGCTACACCTTC. Filled out from reference TRBV19 and TRBJ1-2, the complete variable domain reads DGGITQSPKYLFRKEGQNVTLSCEQNLNHDAMYWYRQDPGQGLRLIYYSQIVNDFQKGDIAEGYSVSREKKESFPLTVTSAQKNPTAFYLCASSNPGQYFFYGYTFGSGTRLTVV.

The chain carries TRBV11-2 and TRBJ1-1; unclear D gene. The V gene's germline CDR1 is SGHAT and CDR2 FQNNGV. Trimming left V 4 bases short and J 2 bases short, with 14 bases between. The CDR3 covers 15 residues. In nucleotides, the CDR3 is TGTGCCAGCAGCTCATATGAGTCACCAAACACTGAAGCTTTCTTT. This codes for CASSSYESPNTEAFF. Using reference TRBV11-2 and TRBJ1-1 for the parts outside the CDR3, the full variable domain is EAGVAQSPRYKIIEKRQSVAFWCNPISGHATLYWYQQILGQGPKLLIQFQNNGVVDDSQLPKDRFSAERLKGVDSTLKIQPAKLEDSAVYLCASSSYESPNTEAFFGQGTRLTVV.

The chain combines TRBV5-1 with TRBJ2-4, with 10 bases that match TRBD2. Germline CDR1 is SGHRS and CDR2 is YFSETQ. The CDR3 extends over 14 amino acids. The junction had 0 bases not matched to a gene; V was cut back by 5 bases and J by 1 base. Here the CDR3 reads CASSSGRAKNIQYF. Written as DNA, the CDR3 is TGCGCCAGCAGTAGCGGGAGGGCCAAAAACATTCAGTACTTC.

The CDR3 bases are TGTGCCAGCAGATCGACAGCCGAGCAAGCTTACAATGAGCAGTTCTTC. It codes for CASRSTAEQAYNEQFF. This sequence joins TRBV6-6 and TRBJ2-1, with D possibly being TRBD1 (5 bases). This CDR3 has 16 amino acids. Germline CDR1 and CDR2: MNHNY and SVGAGI (reference sequence). Trimming removed 6 bases from V and 4 bases from J, with 19 bases in between.

The chain carries TRBV10-3 and TRBJ2-1; 10 nucleotides agree with TRBD2. Germline V gene sequence: CDR1 ENHRY, CDR2 SYGVKD. This CDR3 comprises 18 residues. J gave up 8 bases and V 7 bases, and 20 bases lay outside the gene matches. In nucleotides, the CDR3 is TGTGCCATCAATTCGGGACAGATACTAGCGGGACAACCAGATGAGCAGTTCTTC. Its protein product is CAINSGQILAGQPDEQFF.

This rearrangement joins TRBV9 to TRBJ1-2; no clear D. Germline CDR1 reads SGDLS; CDR2 reads YYNGEE. The CDR3 length is 15 residues. The ends were cut back, 3 bases at V and 1 base at J, with 13 bases in the middle. In DNA, the CDR3 is TGTGCCAGCAGCGGTATTCAGTCCCTTAACTATGGCTACACCTTC. Translating gives CASSGIQSLNYGYTF.

This sequence joins TRBV27 and TRBJ2-5; 7 positions match TRBD1. V shed 4 bases, J shed 4 bases, and the junction held 9 bases outside the gene matches. CDR3 length: 15 amino acids. Per the germline V gene, CDR1 is MNHEY and CDR2 is SMNVEV (reference sequence). The CDR3 spells CASSSADRVGETQYF. The DNA of the CDR3 is TGTGCCAGCAGTTCCGCCGACAGGGTGGGAGAGACCCAGTACTTC.

V is TRBV5-8 and J is TRBJ2-2; 8 positions agree with TRBD2. CDR1 and CDR2 from the germline V gene are SGHTS and YDEGEE. The CDR3 runs to 15 residues. J was trimmed by 0 bases and V by 4 bases; bases with no gene match: 2. Here the CDR3 DNA reads TGTGCCAGCAGCCATAGCGGGACGAACACCGGGGAGCTGTTTTTT. This translates into CASSHSGTNTGELFF.

V is TRBV7-9 and J is TRBJ2-2; D remains ambiguous. The CDR3 has 14 residues. Germline V lookup: CDR1 SEHNR, CDR2 FQNEAQ (reference sequence). Between the trimmed V and J ends, which lost 2 bases and 0 bases, there was a span of 4 bases. The CDR3 bases are TGTGCCAGCAGCTTATCTCCGAACACCGGGGAGCTGTTTTTT. Its protein is CASSLSPNTGELFF.

The chain uses TRBV4-1 and TRBJ2-7; 7 bases line up with TRBD1. Germline V gives CDR1 MGHRA, CDR2 YSYEKL. This CDR3 contains 15 residues. Trimming at V came to 0 bases and at J to 3 bases, leaving 5 bases not matched to a gene. The CDR3 protein is CASSQEGTGVYEQYF. CDR3 in DNA: TGCGCCAGCAGCCAAGAAGGAACAGGGGTCTACGAGCAGTACTTC.

This clone was observed a single time. The chain recombines TRBV9 with TRBJ2-7; 8 nucleotides align to TRBD1. The V gene's germline CDR1 is SGDLS and CDR2 YYNGEE. V was pared by 3 bases and J by 6 bases, with 5 bases of the junction left unmatched. The CDR3 is 13 residues long. CDR3 region: CASSATGQGEQYF. CDR3 DNA sequence: TGTGCCAGCAGCGCGACCGGACAGGGCGAGCAGTACTTC. Drawing the rest from reference TRBV9 and TRBJ2-7, the complete variable domain is DSGVTQTPKHLITATGQRVTLRCSPRSGDLSVYWYQQSLDQGLQFLIQYYNGEERAKGNILERFSAQQFPDLHSELNLSSLELGDSALYFCASSATGQGEQYFGPGTRLTVT.

The chain is built from TRBV16 and TRBJ2-1; D is undetermined. The ends were cut back, 3 bases at V and 8 bases at J, with 17 bases in the middle. CDR3 length equals 15 residues. CDR1 is KGHSY, CDR2 FQNENV, per germline. CDR3 DNA sequence: TGTGCCAGCAGCCATTTCGGTTCTAGGCCCCATGAGCAGTTCTTC. This gives the protein CASSHFGSRPHEQFF.

The chain carries TRBV29-1 and TRBJ2-2; 11 bases align to TRBD2. Germline V gene sequence: CDR1 SQVTM, CDR2 ANQGSEA. The length of the CDR3 is 12 residues. Germline trimming cut 7 bases from V and 5 bases from J; bases unmatched to any gene: 0. The CDR3: CSGLAGTGELFF. The CDR3 DNA follows: TGCAGCGGACTAGCGGGAACCGGGGAGCTGTTTTTT.

A note on this clone: A junction boundary mismatches the germline segment, possibly from a read error. The chain has TRBV4-1 and TRBJ2-7, with TRBD1 as a possible D gene (6 bases). The germline gives CDR1 MGHRA, CDR2 YSYEKL. There are 16 residues in the CDR3. CDR3 residues: CASSQVYRDITYEQYF. CDR3 coding DNA: TGTGCCAGCAGCCAAGTCTACAGGGACATAACCTACGAGCAGTACTTC.

The chain is built from TRBV28 and TRBJ1-1, with 7 bases that match TRBD1. The CDR3 contains 14 residues. CDR1 and CDR2 from the germline V gene are MDHEN and SYDVKM. Germline trimming cut 6 bases from V and 2 bases from J; bases unmatched to any gene: 6. CDR3 DNA: TGTGCCAGCAGAAAAGACAGGGTTAACACTGAAGCTTTCTTT. As protein: CASRKDRVNTEAFF.

V gene TRBV19 combines with J gene TRBJ2-7; D remains unclear. Germline-derived CDR1 and CDR2 are LNHDA and SQIVND (reference sequence). Trimming removed 2 bases from V and 3 bases from J, with 11 bases in between. The CDR3 contains 14 residues. CDR3 nucleotides: TGTGCCAGTAGTATAACCCCGCGCGGCTACGAGCAGTACTTC. This codes for CASSITPRGYEQYF.